Below, 32 T cell receptor beta chains from the same sample are listed, as sequenced in a study of molecular identifiers for immune sequencing clone quantification. One entry per CDR3 protein, called by TCRdb with MiXCR from the PCR reads. The profile covers nearly 650,000 distinct CDR3 sequences, with approximately 24% appearing a single time and roughly 0.83% taken by the ten largest. Sequencing input: naive CD8+ T cells from blood, with Jurkat cell RNA spiked in. Subset: FACS-sorted CD8+CD4-CCR7+CD45RA+ naive T cells. These receptor sequences come from a human donor in good health. Some libraries in this study had Jurkat cell RNA spiked in.

V usage is TRBV9 and J usage is TRBJ2-3, with D tentatively TRBD1 (5 bases). The CDR3 spans 15 residues. V gave up 0 bases and J gave up 2 bases, with 10 bases separating them. CDR1 is SGDLS, CDR2 YYNGEE, per germline. The CDR3 spells CASSVEGDPTDTQYF. In DNA form, the CDR3 reads TGTGCCAGCAGCGTAGAAGGGGATCCCACAGATACGCAGTATTTT.

In nucleotides, the CDR3 is TGTGCCAGCAAACGTCCGGCTAGCACAGATACGCAGTATTTT. Translation: CASKRPASTDTQYF. The chain couples TRBV28 to TRBJ2-3; D is unresolved. Trimming cost V 7 bases and J 0 bases, with 11 bases left between them. CDR1 is MDHEN and CDR2 is SYDVKM in the germline V gene. The CDR3 is made up of 14 amino acids.

This clonotype was observed many times. The genes are TRBV9 and TRBJ2-6; the D is unclear. V lost 0 bases, J lost 2 bases, and 6 bases lay in between. There are 15 residues in the CDR3. Germline CDR1 is SGDLS and CDR2 is YYNGEE. The CDR3 here is CASSVGNTGANVLTF. As DNA, the CDR3 is TGTGCCAGCAGCGTAGGCAATACTGGGGCCAACGTCCTGACTTTC.

This clonotype was detected a few times. The J gene is TRBJ1-1, the V gene TRBV3-1, with D possibly matching TRBD1 (5 bases). Germline V gives CDR1 LGHDT, CDR2 YNNKEL (reference sequence). The CDR3 consists of 17 residues. V gave up 0 bases and J gave up 0 bases, with 14 bases separating them. CDR3 sequence (DNA): TGTGCCAGCAGCCAAGATCGGGGCCTTAAAATGAACACTGAAGCTTTCTTT. Its protein is CASSQDRGLKMNTEAFF.

With regard to this clonotype: A much larger clonotype is one base distant, so this may be a read error. This rearrangement joins TRBV10-1 to TRBJ2-4; TRBD1 matches at 8 bases. The germline V gene encodes CDR1 WNHNN and CDR2 SYGVQD (reference sequence). The ends lost 5 bases at V and 7 bases at J; junction bases unmatched: 13. The CDR3 consists of 16 residues. The CDR3: CASSLRDRRVFNIQYF. The CDR3 DNA reads as TGCGCCAGCAGTCTCCGGGACAGGAGGGTCTTTAACATTCAGTACTTC.

Worth noting for this clonotype: A read error may be the cause here, since a much bigger clone is one base away. V gene TRBV29-1 combines with J gene TRBJ2-7, with TRBD1 as a possible D gene (6 bases). The length of the CDR3 is 14 residues. CDR1 is SQVTM and CDR2 is ANQGSEA in the germline V gene. Trimming pared 6 bases from V and 4 bases from J, leaving 19 bases between. The CDR3 sequence is CSVPPGQGLYEQYF. The CDR3, as DNA: TGCAGCGTACCCCCGGGACAAGGACTTTACGAGCAGTACTTC.

The table lists this clonotype with many counts. The chain has TRBV20-1 and TRBJ2-5, with TRBD2 identical over 12 bases. V lost 1 base, J lost 4 bases, and 1 base stayed unmatched. CDR1 is DFQATT and CDR2 is SNEGSKA in the germline V gene (reference sequence). The CDR3 has 14 amino acids. The CDR3 DNA follows: TGCAGTGCTAGAGGACTAGCGGGAGTAGAGACCCAGTACTTC. It translates to CSARGLAGVETQYF.

A few counts support this clonotype. The V and J genes are TRBV6-5 and TRBJ1-1; 7 bases map to TRBD1. This CDR3 is 15 amino acids long. J gave up 4 bases and V 6 bases, and 11 bases lay outside the gene matches. CDR1 is MNHEY, CDR2 SVGAGI, per germline. The CDR3 coding sequence is TGTGCCAGCAGACGGGGGACAGATCAGGGCACTGAAGCTTTCTTT. It is translated as CASRRGTDQGTEAFF.

CDR3 amino acids: CAGDGGYEQYF. The CDR3 DNA sequence: TGTGCCGGCGACGGGGGGTACGAGCAGTACTTC. This rearrangement joins TRBV7-9 to TRBJ2-7; 7 positions match TRBD2. Germline V gives CDR1 SEHNR, CDR2 FQNEAQ (reference sequence). CDR3 length: 11 residues. The ends lost 11 bases at V and 4 bases at J; junction bases unmatched: 5.

The V call is TRBV20-1, the J call TRBJ1-1; D remains unclear. CDR3 size: 12 residues. V lost 5 bases, J lost 0 bases, and 7 bases lay in between. Germline CDR1 and CDR2: DFQATT and SNEGSKA (reference sequence). CDR3 DNA: TGCAGTGCTCAGGACCTGAACACTGAAGCTTTCTTT. This sequence encodes CSAQDLNTEAFF.

The V gene is TRBV15, the J gene TRBJ2-3, with D perhaps matching TRBD2 (5 bases). The germline gives CDR1 LNHNV, CDR2 YYDKDF (reference sequence). The ends were cut back, 4 bases at V and 0 bases at J, with 17 bases in the middle. CDR3 size: 17 residues. This CDR3 is CATSTPPGGSSTDTQYF. Written as DNA, the CDR3 is TGTGCCACCAGCACGCCCCCCGGCGGGTCAAGCACAGATACGCAGTATTTT. Using reference TRBV15 and TRBJ2-3 for the parts outside the CDR3, the full variable domain is DAMVIQNPRYQVTQFGKPVTLSCSQTLNHNVMYWYQQKSSQAPKLLFHYYDKDFNNEADTPDNFQSRRPNTSFCFLDIRSPGLGDTAMYLCATSTPPGGSSTDTQYFGPGTRLTVL.

The chain has TRBV27 and TRBJ2-3; D gene ambiguous. V gave up 0 bases and J gave up 0 bases, with 10 bases separating them. Germline V gives CDR1 MNHEY, CDR2 SMNVEV (reference sequence). The CDR3 is made up of 16 amino acids. The CDR3 bases are TGTGCCAGCAGTTTATCGTTGGCAGAAAGCACAGATACGCAGTATTTT. Translated, it gives CASSLSLAESTDTQYF.

Notes on this clonotype: Here the CDR3 omits its conserved ending phenylalanine or tryptophan, so a read error is the likely source. J is TRBJ2-3 and V is TRBV7-3; no firm D call. The CDR3 loop spans 15 amino acids. Per germline, CDR1 SGHTA and CDR2 FQGTGA. V was trimmed by 2 bases and J by 5 bases, leaving 14 bases between them. The CDR3 spells CASSLWGGERDTQYS. In DNA, the CDR3 is TGTGCCAGCAGCTTATGGGGTGGAGAAAGAGATACGCAGTATTCT.

This chain joins TRBV9 and TRBJ2-5; TRBD2 is a possible D gene (5 bases). The germline CDR1 and CDR2 sequences are SGDLS and YYNGEE. V was cut by 2 bases and J by 1 base, with 12 bases left in between. The CDR3 is made up of 15 amino acids. The CDR3 bases are TGTGCCAGCAGCGTGAGCGGCGTAAGCCAAGAGACCCAGTACTTC. Its translation is CASSVSGVSQETQYF.

This clonotype was seen repeatedly, ten times or more. V is TRBV11-1 and J is TRBJ2-2; D is uncertain. The CDR3 is 13 amino acids. The V end was cut by 0 bases, the J end by 6 bases, with 5 bases between. Germline V gene data show CDR1 as SGHAT and CDR2 as FQDESV (reference sequence). In DNA, the CDR3 is TGTGCCAGCAGCTTAGCAGGATCCGGGGAGCTGTTTTTT. This codes for CASSLAGSGELFF.

This clonotype was detected only a few times. The rearrangement uses TRBV28 and TRBJ1-5; 8 bases map to TRBD1. V was pared by 4 bases and J by 0 bases, with 5 bases of the junction left unmatched. Germline CDR1 and CDR2: MDHEN and SYDVKM. This CDR3 contains 16 residues. CDR3 in amino acids: CASSSPGQDSNQPQHF. CDR3 DNA: TGTGCCAGCAGTTCCCCGGGACAGGATAGCAATCAGCCCCAGCATTTT.

This clonotype was seen at least ten times. This chain joins TRBV6-2 or TRBV6-3 and TRBJ1-1, with D perhaps TRBD1 (6 bases). The CDR3 covers 15 residues. The V and J ends lost 2 bases and 4 bases respectively, with 14 bases between them. Germline CDR1 is MNHEY and CDR2 is SVGEGT. The DNA for the CDR3 is TGTGCCAGCAGTTACCGAGCAGGGGAGGCCACTGAAGCTTTCTTT. It is translated as CASSYRAGEATEAFF.

The chain carries TRBV11-1 and TRBJ2-7, with D tentatively TRBD2 (6 bases). The V end lost 5 bases, the J end lost 7 bases, and 15 bases lay between the germline ends. The CDR3 is 13 residues long. Germline V gives CDR1 SGHAT, CDR2 FQDESV (reference sequence). Here the CDR3 DNA reads TGTGCCAGCAGCCCCCCGACCGCGGGAGAGCAGTACTTC. As protein: CASSPPTAGEQYF.

The genes are TRBV4-3 and TRBJ2-2, with 10 bases that match TRBD1. J was trimmed by 8 bases and V by 1 base; bases with no gene match: 7. CDR1 is LGHNA, CDR2 YSLEER, per germline. This CDR3 spans 16 amino acids. This CDR3 reads CASSQGVGQGTGELFF. In DNA, the CDR3 is TGCGCCAGCAGCCAAGGCGTGGGACAGGGGACTGGGGAGCTGTTTTTT.

Ten or more counts support this clonotype. The chain carries TRBV7-9 and TRBJ2-7; 9 nucleotides agree with TRBD1. Germline CDR1 SEHNR, CDR2 FQNEAQ (reference sequence). This CDR3 has 15 amino acids. With V trimmed by 5 bases and J by 4 bases, 9 bases remained unmatched. CDR3 sequence (DNA): TGTGCCAGCAGCCTCCCGAGGACAGGGGAATACGAGCAGTACTTC. The encoded protein is CASSLPRTGEYEQYF.

This clonotype was seen only once. Given a much more abundant clone one base away, this may be a read error. The chain is built from TRBV7-9 and TRBJ2-7; 8 bases are a match to TRBD1. This CDR3 has 14 residues. Germline V gene data show CDR1 as SEHNR and CDR2 as FQNEAQ (reference sequence). The CDR3 loop reads CASSWTGSSYERYF. CDR3 DNA sequence: TGTGCCAGCAGCTGGACAGGGTCTTCCTACGAGCGGTACTTC.

This sequence joins TRBV9 and TRBJ2-3; 8 positions agree with TRBD2. The germline gives CDR1 SGDLS, CDR2 YYNGEE. The CDR3 consists of 16 residues. V lost 3 bases to trimming and J lost 2 bases; unmatched junction nucleotides: 8. Written as DNA, the CDR3 is TGTGCCAGCAGCGAAACTAGCGGCAGTTTCACAGATACGCAGTATTTT. It encodes CASSETSGSFTDTQYF.

This clonotype was recorded many times. The gene calls are TRBV4-1 and TRBJ2-3, with 8 bases that match TRBD2. CDR1 and CDR2 from the germline V gene are MGHRA and YSYEKL. V lost 1 base to trimming and J lost 2 bases; unmatched junction nucleotides: 5. The CDR3 consists of 16 residues. This CDR3 reads CASSQVAGGTTDTQYF. CDR3 nucleotides: TGCGCCAGCAGCCAAGTTGCGGGGGGTACCACAGATACGCAGTATTTT.

This clonotype was picked up many times. The V gene is TRBV30, the J gene TRBJ2-1; maybe TRBD2 (5 bases). Germline CDR1 GTSNPN, CDR2 SVGIG (reference sequence). This CDR3 is 12 amino acids long. V dropped 0 bases and J dropped 9 bases, with 9 bases sitting between them. The CDR3 DNA is TGTGCCTGGAGTGTACACGGGGTTGAGCAGTTCTTC. It yields the protein CAWSVHGVEQFF.

This clonotype was seen many times. CDR3 region: CAWSALGRGTDTQYF. The CDR3 DNA follows: TGTGCCTGGAGTGCCCTAGGGAGAGGGACAGATACGCAGTATTTT. The V and J genes are TRBV30 and TRBJ2-3; maybe TRBD2 (5 bases). Trimming removed 1 base at V and 3 bases at J, with 14 bases between. In germline, CDR1 is GTSNPN, CDR2 SVGIG (reference sequence). The CDR3 consists of 15 residues.

The rearrangement joins TRBV7-8 to TRBJ2-3, with 12 positions matching TRBD2. Germline values: CDR1 SGHVS, CDR2 FQNEAQ. The CDR3 totals 15 residues. Trimming took 6 bases from V and 8 from J; bases not matched to a gene: 9. DNA of the CDR3: TGTGCCAGCAGTCTAGCGGGGGGGCTTGCAGGTACGCAGTATTTT. Encoded protein: CASSLAGGLAGTQYF.

The CDR3 sequence is CASSQPSSPGGVYNEQFF. CDR3 coding DNA: TGTGCCAGCAGCCAACCCTCCAGTCCGGGTGGGGTCTACAATGAGCAGTTCTTC. The rearrangement uses TRBV3-1 and TRBJ2-1; D is undetermined. This CDR3 region has 18 residues. Germline V lookup: CDR1 LGHDT, CDR2 YNNKEL (reference sequence). V gave up 2 bases and J gave up 3 bases, with 20 bases separating them.

This clonotype was detected a few times. The chain combines TRBV2 with TRBJ2-7; D may be TRBD1 (5 bases). Germline V gives CDR1 SNHLY, CDR2 FYNNEI. The CDR3 is 13 amino acids. V was cut by 11 bases and J by 3 bases, with 17 bases left in between. The CDR3 DNA is TGTGCCGCCGCGGTGGGGCTTTTCTACGAGCAGTACTTC. This gives the protein CAAAVGLFYEQYF.

With regard to this clonotype: This sequence may be a read error, since a much larger clone differs from it by one base. The chain employs TRBV7-2 and TRBJ2-6, with D maybe TRBD1 (5 bases). This CDR3 comprises 16 residues. CDR1 SGHTA and CDR2 FQGNSA come from the germline V gene. CDR3 sequence: CASSPSWVSGADVLTF. The DNA for the CDR3 is TGTGCCAGCAGCCCAAGCTGGGTCTCTGGGGCCGACGTCCTGACTTTC.

The chain recombines TRBV10-3 with TRBJ2-7; TRBD1 is a possible D gene (6 bases). Germline lookup yields CDR1 ENHRY and CDR2 SYGVKD. Trimming took off 0 bases at V and 3 bases at J, with 15 bases between the two ends. The CDR3 runs to 16 residues. The CDR3 is CAISESETGFNYEQYF. CDR3 DNA sequence: TGTGCCATCAGTGAGTCCGAAACAGGGTTCAACTACGAGCAGTACTTC.

Comment on this clonotype: Since the CDR3 does not end with the conserved phenylalanine or tryptophan, this likely comes from a read error. The chain has TRBV20-1 and TRBJ2-7, with 8 positions matching TRBD2. From germline, CDR1 is DFQATT and CDR2 SNEGSKA (reference sequence). This CDR3 region has 14 residues. The V gene end was trimmed by 1 base and the J gene end by 0 bases; junction bases not matched to a gene: 2. CDR3 sequence: CSARVAGSSYEQYS. The CDR3 nucleotides are TGCAGTGCTAGAGTAGCGGGAAGCTCCTACGAGCAGTACTCC.

Only a few counts were recorded for this clonotype. CDR3 amino acids: CASSFRGLGNSPLHF. The CDR3 coding sequence is TGTGCCAGCAGCTTCCGCGGGCTCGGGAATTCACCCCTCCACTTT. The chain employs TRBV13 and TRBJ1-6; no firm D call. The CDR3 covers 15 residues. Germline assignment: CDR1 PRHDT and CDR2 FYEKMQ (reference sequence). Trimming stripped 3 bases from V and 7 bases from J, with 13 bases between.